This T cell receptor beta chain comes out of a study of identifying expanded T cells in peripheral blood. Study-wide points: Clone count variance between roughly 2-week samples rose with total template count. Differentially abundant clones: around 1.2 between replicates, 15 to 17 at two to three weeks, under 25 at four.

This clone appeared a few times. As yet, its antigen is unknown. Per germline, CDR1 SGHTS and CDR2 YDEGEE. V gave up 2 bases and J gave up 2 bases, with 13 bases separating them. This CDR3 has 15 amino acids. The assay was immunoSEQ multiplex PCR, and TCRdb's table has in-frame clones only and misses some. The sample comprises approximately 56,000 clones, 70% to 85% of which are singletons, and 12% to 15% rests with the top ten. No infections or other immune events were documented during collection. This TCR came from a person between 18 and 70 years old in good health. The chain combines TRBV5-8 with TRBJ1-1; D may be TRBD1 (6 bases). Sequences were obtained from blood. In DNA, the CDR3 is TGTGCCAGCAGCTTAGGGGGACACCGCAACACTGAAGCTTTCTTT. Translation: CASSLGGHRNTEAFF.